Shown below are 14 T cell receptor beta chains from a single sample sequenced in a study of cytomegalovirus exposure and HLA in healthy donors. In the PCR, 60 Vbeta and 13 Jbeta primers were used. Profiled with immunoSEQ multiplex PCR; TCRdb holds only in-frame clones, not every one. The sample has around 53,000 clones; the top ten hold more than 9%. The source material was PBMCs. The receptors were sampled from a woman in her twenties or thirties in good health and CMV-seropositive.

This rearrangement joins TRBV5-6 to TRBJ1-1; D remains unclear. This CDR3 comprises 15 residues. Germline V lookup: CDR1 SGHDT, CDR2 YYEEEE. V was clipped by 3 bases and J by 4 bases, with 16 bases between them. The chain's CDR3 is CASSYSTEALTEAFF. The CDR3 DNA sequence: TGTGCCAGCAGCTACTCAACAGAAGCCCTCACTGAAGCTTTCTTT.

The chain couples TRBV14 to TRBJ1-2; D ambiguous. V lost 0 bases and J 4 bases, leaving 12 bases between the germline ends. Germline V gene data show CDR1 as SGHDN and CDR2 as FVKESK. The CDR3 is made up of 15 amino acids. The CDR3 region has the DNA TGTGCCAGCAGCCAAGATATAGACTCTCCCTATGGCTACACCTTC. The encoded protein is CASSQDIDSPYGYTF.

As concerns this clone: The junction shows a germline mismatch at one end, possibly a read error. The chain joins TRBV7-7 to TRBJ2-3; 9 nucleotides agree with TRBD2. The germline V gene has CDR1 SSHAT and CDR2 FNYEAQ (reference sequence). The CDR3 covers 16 residues. CDR3 coding DNA: TGTGCTAGCAGCTTAGCCCCAGCGGGAGGCCCAGATACGCAGTATTTT. Amino acid sequence: CASSLAPAGGPDTQYF.

The rearrangement links TRBV4-1 to TRBJ2-7; 10 bases are shared with TRBD2. Germline CDR1 and CDR2: MGHRA and YSYEKL. The CDR3 length is 15 residues. The J segment lost 4 bases and the V segment lost 5 bases, leaving 8 bases of the junction unmatched. CDR3 DNA sequence: TGCGCCAGCAGCGAGGTCAGCGGGAGGGTTTACGAGCAGTACTTC. This gives the protein CASSEVSGRVYEQYF.

The chain combines TRBV29-1 with TRBJ1-2; D is uncertain. CDR1 and CDR2 (germline): SQVTM, ANQGSEA. This CDR3 has 17 amino acids. V gave up 0 bases and J gave up 4 bases, with 21 bases separating them. The CDR3 loop is CSVEDSRTGILGYGYTF. CDR3 coding DNA: TGCAGCGTTGAAGATTCCCGGACGGGAATCCTGGGCTATGGCTACACCTTC.

J is TRBJ1-6 and V is TRBV25-1; TRBD1 agrees at 8 bases. V dropped 4 bases and J dropped 10; count of bases not matched to a gene: 9. CDR1 MGHDK and CDR2 SYGVNS come from the germline V gene. This CDR3 has 15 amino acids. For the CDR3, the DNA is TGTGCCAGCAGTGCGAGACAGGGGCATGGCTCACCCCTCCACTTT. As protein: CASSARQGHGSPLHF.

CDR3 bases: TGTGCCAGTAGTTTAGCGGGAGCCTACGAGCAGTACTTC. Protein sequence: CASSLAGAYEQYF. This chain uses TRBV19 with TRBJ2-7; 9 bases map to TRBD2. CDR3 length: 13 residues. Germline CDR1 reads LNHDA; CDR2 reads SQIVND (reference sequence). J lost 2 bases, V lost 5 bases, and 1 base had no gene match. Full variable domain (outside the CDR3, taken from reference TRBV19 and TRBJ2-7): DGGITQSPKYLFRKEGQNVTLSCEQNLNHDAMYWYRQDPGQGLRLIYYSQIVNDFQKGDIAEGYSVSREKKESFPLTVTSAQKNPTAFYLCASSLAGAYEQYFGPGTRLTVT.

The chain recombines TRBV10-2 with TRBJ2-7; possibly TRBD1 for D (5 bases). This CDR3 region has 13 residues. Germline CDR1 is WSHSY and CDR2 is SAAADI. Trimming shortened V by 3 bases and J by 2 bases, and 8 bases separated the two germline ends. CDR3 in DNA: TGCGCCAGCAGTGAACCAGGGACCTACGAGCAGTACTTC. It yields the protein CASSEPGTYEQYF.

V and J are TRBV2 and TRBJ1-3; 7 positions agree with TRBD1. The germline V gene encodes CDR1 SNHLY and CDR2 FYNNEI. This CDR3 spans 15 amino acids. V lost 3 bases to trimming and J lost 4 bases; unmatched junction nucleotides: 6. The CDR3 here is CASSELQGWGNTIYF. CDR3 DNA: TGTGCCAGCAGTGAGCTACAGGGGTGGGGAAACACCATATATTTT.

Written as DNA, the CDR3 is TGTGCCAGCAGCCCCCCCCCAGGGTTGGGCTACACCTTC. Encoded protein: CASSPPPGLGYTF. The chain joins TRBV6-5 to TRBJ1-2; perhaps TRBD1 as D (5 bases). V lost 6 bases and J 8 bases, leaving 16 bases between the germline ends. CDR3 length: 13 residues. CDR1 and CDR2 (germline): MNHEY, SVGAGI.

CDR3 DNA: TGTGCCAGCAGCCCAGTGGGCCACCAGAACACCGGGGAGCTGTTTTTT. It yields the protein CASSPVGHQNTGELFF. The chain links TRBV9 to TRBJ2-2, with D unclear. Germline CDR1 and CDR2: SGDLS and YYNGEE. With 4 bases removed from V and 1 base from J, the gap between germline ends came to 14 bases. This CDR3 is 16 amino acids long.

The chain links TRBV19 to TRBJ1-2; a weak D match, TRBD1 (6 bases). V dropped 6 bases and J dropped 4 bases, with 18 bases sitting between them. The V gene's germline CDR1 is LNHDA and CDR2 SQIVND (reference sequence). The CDR3 runs to 15 residues. CDR3 sequence: CASSASKDSLYGYTF. The CDR3 region has the DNA TGTGCCAGTAGCGCCTCGAAGGACAGCCTCTATGGCTACACCTTC. The full variable domain, with the rest looked up from reference TRBV19 and TRBJ1-2, is DGGITQSPKYLFRKEGQNVTLSCEQNLNHDAMYWYRQDPGQGLRLIYYSQIVNDFQKGDIAEGYSVSREKKESFPLTVTSAQKNPTAFYLCASSASKDSLYGYTFGSGTRLTVV.

The chain employs TRBV5-6 and TRBJ2-5; 9 bases are shared with TRBD2. Germline values: CDR1 SGHDT, CDR2 YYEEEE. The CDR3 extends over 18 amino acids. With 0 bases clipped from V and 2 bases from J, the junction kept 11 bases outside the gene matches. CDR3 protein: CASSLGPGLAGGQETQYF. CDR3 bases: TGTGCCAGCAGCTTGGGCCCTGGCTTGGCGGGGGGGCAAGAGACCCAGTACTTC.

The chain recombines TRBV11-3 with TRBJ2-1; TRBD1 aligns across 7 bases. The CDR3 consists of 11 residues. J gave up 14 bases and V 4 bases, and 5 bases lay outside the gene matches. Germline-derived CDR1 and CDR2 are SGHNT and YENEEA. DNA for the CDR3: TGTGCCAGCAGCTCGGACAGGACTGAGTTCTTC. It specifies CASSSDRTEFF.